What follows are 11 T cell receptor beta chains derived from one specimen sequenced in a study of T-cell memory formation after mild COVID-19. TCRdb used MiXCR to reprocess the 5' RACE reads, holding one entry per CDR3 protein. The sample contains 550,000 to 700,000 distinct CDR3 sequences, about a sixth of which appear only once. Sequenced sample: PBMCs or a T cell subset sorted from them (not recorded which). Receptors were obtained from an adult woman who had mild COVID-19 (a few samples of this study predate the infection). Cell type and time point are not known.

V and J are TRBV3-1 and TRBJ2-7, with D possibly matching TRBD2 (7 bases). In germline, CDR1 is LGHDT, CDR2 YNNKEL (reference sequence). The CDR3 contains 14 residues. V lost 1 base to trimming and J lost 6 bases, with 13 bases between them. Here the CDR3 reads CASSQGPGEGEQYF. The CDR3 DNA reads as TGTGCCAGCAGCCAAGGCCCAGGGGAGGGCGAGCAGTACTTC.

The rearrangement uses TRBV5-1 and TRBJ1-1; D ambiguous. Trimming shortened V by 3 bases and J by 6 bases, and 15 bases separated the two germline ends. The CDR3 is 14 residues long. CDR1 and CDR2 (germline): SGHRS, YFSETQ. Here the CDR3 DNA reads TGCGCCAGCAGCTCCCCAAATACCGGCGCTGAAGCTTTCTTT. Encoded protein: CASSSPNTGAEAFF. Together with reference TRBV5-1 and TRBJ1-1, the CDR3 gives the full variable domain: KAGVTQTPRYLIKTRGQQVTLSCSPISGHRSVSWYQQTPGQGLQFLFEYFSETQRNKGNFPGRFSGRQFSNSRSEMNVSTLELGDSALYLCASSSPNTGAEAFFGQGTRLTVV.

The chain recombines TRBV12-3 or TRBV12-4 with TRBJ2-7; 8 positions match TRBD2. This CDR3 has 15 residues. V gave up 2 bases and J gave up 5 bases; unmatched junction bases: 8. For the CDR3, the DNA is TGTGCCAGCAGTTTAAGCCTCCGGGGGGGCCACGAGCAGTACTTC. Residues: CASSLSLRGGHEQYF.

The rearrangement joins TRBV5-1 to TRBJ2-2, with D possibly called TRBD1 or TRBD2 (6 bases each). The CDR3 covers 15 residues. V lost 1 base, J lost 4 bases, and 11 bases lay in between. Germline V gene sequence: CDR1 SGHRS, CDR2 YFSETQ. This CDR3 is CASSLIGGGTGELFF. The CDR3 DNA is TGCGCCAGCAGCTTGATCGGGGGCGGCACCGGGGAGCTGTTTTTT.

The CDR3: CASSRSGTGGFEQYF. The CDR3 DNA follows: TGTGCCAGCTCCCGGTCCGGGACAGGGGGTTTCGAGCAGTACTTC. The rearrangement links TRBV18 to TRBJ2-7; TRBD1 aligns across 11 bases. CDR1 and CDR2 (germline): KGHSH, LQKENI. Losses at the gene ends were 6 bases for V and 6 bases for J; bases not matched to a gene: 10. The CDR3 totals 15 residues.

This clonotype was counted once. With a much larger clone just one base away, this may be a read error. The DNA of the CDR3 is TGTGCCAGCAGACTTTTGGACCCGAACACCGGGGAGCTGTTTTTT. It is translated as CASRLLDPNTGELFF. The J gene is TRBJ2-2, the V gene TRBV7-9, with D unresolved. The CDR3 consists of 15 residues. Trimming shortened V by 6 bases and J by 0 bases, and 11 bases separated the two germline ends. Germline CDR1 is SEHNR and CDR2 is FQNEAQ (reference sequence).

This clonotype appeared many times. The chain couples TRBV4-1 to TRBJ2-3; D uncertain. V lost 0 bases and J 6 bases, leaving 16 bases between the germline ends. The CDR3 is made up of 16 amino acids. Germline V lookup: CDR1 MGHRA, CDR2 YSYEKL. In DNA form, the CDR3 reads TGCGCCAGCAGCCAAGATCCTCCCTACCGACGGGATACGCAGTATTTT. This encodes CASSQDPPYRRDTQYF.

This clonotype was seen more than once but under ten times. The J gene is TRBJ1-1, the V gene TRBV7-3; maybe TRBD1 (5 bases). This CDR3 region has 15 residues. V was shortened by 5 bases and J by 5 bases, with 18 bases between the two germline ends. Germline V lookup: CDR1 SGHTA, CDR2 FQGTGA. This CDR3 reads CASSPRAGVITEAFF. In DNA form, the CDR3 reads TGTGCCAGCAGCCCCCGGGCGGGGGTGATAACTGAAGCTTTCTTT.

This clonotype occurred a few times. CDR3 DNA: TGTGCCAGCAGCGTGACTAGCGGGAGTTACGAGCAGTACTTC. Translated: CASSVTSGSYEQYF. V usage is TRBV7-3 and J usage is TRBJ2-7; TRBD2 matches at 12 bases. Germline-derived CDR1 and CDR2 are SGHTA and FQGTGA. CDR3 length: 14 amino acids. The ends lost 5 bases at V and 4 bases at J; junction bases unmatched: 3.

This clonotype was counted only a few times. The rearrangement uses TRBV20-1 and TRBJ1-5; no definite D call. Trimming took off 2 bases at V and 7 bases at J, with 9 bases between the two ends. CDR3 length: 12 amino acids. Germline-derived CDR1 and CDR2 are DFQATT and SNEGSKA (reference sequence). The CDR3 region is CSARTGQQPQHF. The CDR3 DNA reads as TGCAGTGCTAGAACGGGTCAGCAGCCCCAGCATTTT.

This clonotype came up many times. The chain couples TRBV27 to TRBJ1-1, with 9 bases aligning to TRBD1. The CDR3 is made up of 14 amino acids. Trimming took 4 bases from V and 5 from J; bases not matched to a gene: 5. Germline assignment: CDR1 MNHEY and CDR2 SMNVEV (reference sequence). CDR3 nucleotides: TGTGCCAGCAGTTCGACAGGGGGTCTAACTGAAGCTTTCTTT. Amino acids: CASSSTGGLTEAFF.